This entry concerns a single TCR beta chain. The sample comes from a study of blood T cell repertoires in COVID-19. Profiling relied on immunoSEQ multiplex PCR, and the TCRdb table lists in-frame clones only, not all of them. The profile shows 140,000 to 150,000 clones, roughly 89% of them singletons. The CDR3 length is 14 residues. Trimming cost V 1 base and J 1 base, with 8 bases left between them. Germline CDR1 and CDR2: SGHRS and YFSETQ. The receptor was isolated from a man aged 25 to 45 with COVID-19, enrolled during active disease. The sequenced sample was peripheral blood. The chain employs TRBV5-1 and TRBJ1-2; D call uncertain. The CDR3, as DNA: TGCGCCAGCAGCTTGAGCGGAAGTAACTATGGCTACACCTTC. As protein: CASSLSGSNYGYTF.